This T cell receptor beta chain comes out of a study of shared clonotypes between healthy human individuals. Researchers ran the assay at a deep level. The DNA input per sorted-subset replicate PCR was 200 ng, corresponding to tens of thousands of T cell genomes. Clones were sequenced by immunoSEQ multiplex PCR, and TCRdb holds only the in-frame ones, with some missing. The repertoire has approximately 100,000 clones, about two thirds of them found once; the top ten carry 45% to 50%. Donors, healthy HIV-negative adults, lacked recent acute infections or vaccinations. Per the germline V gene, CDR1 is MDHEN and CDR2 is SYDVKM. V shed 3 bases and J 0 bases; nucleotides not matched to a gene: 14. The CDR3 loop spans 19 amino acids.

Material: memory CD8+ T cells sorted from blood. Subset indicated: CD45RO+ cells pooled with CCR7-negative TemRA cells. This sequence joins TRBV28 and TRBJ1-5; 7 bases are a match to TRBD1. The TCR was taken from a man aged 30-40 years in good health. Here the CDR3 reads CASSFLGQQESFSNQPQHF. Here the CDR3 DNA reads TGTGCCAGCAGTTTTTTGGGACAGCAGGAGTCGTTTAGCAATCAGCCCCAGCATTTT.